Detailed here is one TCR beta chain. Its target is not known. This sample was included in a study of shared clonotypes between healthy human individuals. Sequencing was at deep level. Produced via immunoSEQ multiplex PCR; TCRdb's table is partial and in-frame only. The sample yields roughly 510,000 clones, about 80% seen once. Whole-study results and caveats: Clonotype sharing among donors likely depends on sequencing depth. Sample collection involved blood only; tissue repertoires are likely different.

This TCR was sampled from a woman in her 40s in good health. Some clones in this sample may be carry-over from other donors' samples. Sequencing input: PBMCs.

The CDR3 DNA follows: TGCGCCAGCAGCTTTCAGGGGGCCCTGGGGTACAATGAGCAGTTCTTC. Residues: CASSFQGALGYNEQFF. This chain connects TRBV5-1 to TRBJ2-1, with 8 positions matching TRBD1. The V gene end was trimmed by 2 bases and the J gene end by 4 bases; junction bases not matched to a gene: 8. The germline CDR1 and CDR2 sequences are SGHRS and YFSETQ. This CDR3 spans 16 amino acids.